This T cell receptor beta chain came from a study of blood T cell repertoires in COVID-19. Whole-study context: COVID-19 samples collected from the United States, Italy and Spain covered acute and convalescent phases.

Comments on this clone: Other DNA variants within this sample encode the same CDR3.

Clones were read by immunoSEQ multiplex PCR, and TCRdb kept only the in-frame ones, dropping some. The sample yields roughly 150,000 clones, about 88% seen once. The V gene's germline CDR1 is SGHRS and CDR2 YFSETQ. The CDR3 sequence is 14 residues long. Trimming removed 0 bases at V and 2 bases at J, with 8 bases between. The chain carries TRBV5-1 and TRBJ2-5; maybe TRBD1 (5 bases). This sequence originates from a man aged 45-60 years who had recovered from COVID-19. Material: peripheral blood. CDR3 protein: CASSLGDRQETQYF. In DNA, the CDR3 is TGCGCCAGCAGCTTGGGAGACAGACAAGAGACCCAGTACTTC.